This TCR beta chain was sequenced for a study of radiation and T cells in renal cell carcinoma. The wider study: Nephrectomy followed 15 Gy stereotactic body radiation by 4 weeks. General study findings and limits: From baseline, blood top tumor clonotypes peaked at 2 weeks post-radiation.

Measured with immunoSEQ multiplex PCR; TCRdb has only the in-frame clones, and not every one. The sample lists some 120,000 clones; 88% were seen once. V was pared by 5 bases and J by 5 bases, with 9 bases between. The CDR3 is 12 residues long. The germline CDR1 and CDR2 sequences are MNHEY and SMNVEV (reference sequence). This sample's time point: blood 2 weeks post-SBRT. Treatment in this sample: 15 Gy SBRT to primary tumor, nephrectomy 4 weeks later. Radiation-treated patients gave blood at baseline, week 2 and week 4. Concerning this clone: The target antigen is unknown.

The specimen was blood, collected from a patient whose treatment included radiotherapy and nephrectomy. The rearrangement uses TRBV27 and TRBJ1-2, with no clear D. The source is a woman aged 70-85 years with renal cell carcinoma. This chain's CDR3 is CASSQGRYGYTF. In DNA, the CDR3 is TGTGCCAGCAGTCAAGGCCGGTATGGCTACACCTTC.